One sample yielded the 9 T cell receptor beta chains listed below, sequenced in a study of radiation and T cells in renal cell carcinoma. Here immunoSEQ multiplex PCR was the method, and the copy in TCRdb shows in-frame clones only, minus some. The table shows fewer than 200,000 clones, with roughly 90% occurring only once. Time point in this sample: blood 4 weeks post-SBRT, at nephrectomy. The treatment is: 15 Gy SBRT to primary tumor, nephrectomy 4 weeks later. The sample consisted of blood, taken from a patient whose treatment included radiotherapy and nephrectomy. The receptors were gathered from a woman between 50 and 59 years old with renal cell carcinoma.

This rearrangement joins TRBV19 to TRBJ2-2; D is undetermined. Trimming took off 7 bases at V and 3 bases at J, with 9 bases between the two ends. Germline-derived CDR1 and CDR2 are LNHDA and SQIVND (reference sequence). The CDR3 has 13 amino acids. Here the CDR3 reads CASTQIHTGELFF. The CDR3 region has the DNA TGTGCCAGTACCCAGATCCACACCGGGGAGCTGTTTTTT.

The chain is built from TRBV9 and TRBJ2-5; D is unclear. V lost 0 bases and J 5 bases, leaving 14 bases between the germline ends. The CDR3 has 15 residues. In germline, CDR1 is SGDLS, CDR2 YYNGEE. The CDR3 DNA reads as TGTGCCAGCAGCGTAGGTTCCGAATTTCGGGAGACCCAGTACTTC. It translates to CASSVGSEFRETQYF.

V gene TRBV6-4 combines with J gene TRBJ1-5, with D maybe TRBD1 (5 bases). There are 15 residues in the CDR3. V lost 0 bases to trimming and J lost 7 bases, with 13 bases between them. Looked up from germline, CDR1 is MRHNA and CDR2 is SNTAGT. For the CDR3, the DNA is TGTGCCAGCAGTGACTCGGCAGGCTGGGGCCAGCCCCAGCATTTT. Its translation: CASSDSAGWGQPQHF.

The chain is built from TRBV5-1 and TRBJ2-7, with D maybe TRBD2 (5 bases). Germline CDR1 SGHRS, CDR2 YFSETQ. This CDR3 has 15 residues. Between the trimmed V and J ends, which lost 0 bases and 5 bases, there was a span of 15 bases. The CDR3 nucleotides are TGCGCCAGCAGCTTGGCCGCTCCGGGGATGGACGAGCAGTACTTC. Amino acids: CASSLAAPGMDEQYF.

This clone has just one count. The chain couples TRBV28 to TRBJ2-7, with a tentative D call TRBD2 (5 bases). V was cut by 6 bases and J by 2 bases, with 11 bases left in between. The CDR3 has 13 residues. CDR1 is MDHEN and CDR2 is SYDVKM in the germline V gene. CDR3 sequence (DNA): TGTGCCAGCAGCATAGCGAGCCCCTACGAGCAGTACTTC. Residues: CASSIASPYEQYF.

This clone was counted once. This chain uses TRBV5-4 with TRBJ1-6, with 7 bases lining up with TRBD1. The junction had 6 bases not matched to a gene; V was cut back by 4 bases and J by 2 bases. The CDR3 runs to 16 residues. The germline gives CDR1 SGHNT, CDR2 YYREEE (reference sequence). The DNA for the CDR3 is TGTGCCAGCAGCACGCAGACAGGGCCCTATAATTCACCCCTCCACTTT. Protein product: CASSTQTGPYNSPLHF. The complete variable domain, with remaining parts taken from reference TRBV5-4 and TRBJ1-6, reads ETGVTQSPTHLIKTRGQQVTLRCSSQSGHNTVSWYQQALGQGPQFIFQYYREEENGRGNFPPRFSGLQFPNYSSELNVNALELDDSALYLCASSTQTGPYNSPLHFGNGTRLTVT.

Only one count was recorded for this clone. The chain couples TRBV7-3 to TRBJ2-2; 7 nucleotides align to TRBD1. V was clipped by 4 bases and J by 6 bases; unmatched bases: 8. The CDR3 consists of 15 residues. Germline CDR1 is SGHTA and CDR2 is FQGTGA. This chain's CDR3 is CASSSTGVGAGELFF. The CDR3 DNA reads as TGTGCCAGCAGCTCTACAGGGGTCGGCGCCGGGGAGCTGTTTTTT. Full variable domain (missing parts from reference TRBV7-3 and TRBJ2-2): GAGVSQTPSNKVTEKGKYVELRCDPISGHTALYWYRQSLGQGPEFLIYFQGTGAADDSGLPNDRFFAVRPEGSVSTLKIQRTERGDSAVYLCASSSTGVGAGELFFGEGSRLTVL.

The genes are TRBV7-8 and TRBJ2-3; TRBD2 aligns across 8 bases. V shed 4 bases, J shed 4 bases, and the junction held 13 bases outside the gene matches. This CDR3 is 17 amino acids long. The germline V gene has CDR1 SGHVS and CDR2 FQNEAQ. The CDR3 spells CASSSLRESGGADTQYF. CDR3 coding DNA: TGTGCCAGCAGCTCACTTCGGGAGAGCGGGGGTGCAGATACGCAGTATTTT.

This clone occurred a few times. Distinct nucleotide sequences in the sample also encode this CDR3. The chain employs TRBV6-1 and TRBJ1-2, with D perhaps TRBD1 (5 bases). CDR1 is MNHNS and CDR2 is SASEGT in the germline V gene. The CDR3 totals 13 residues. V was pared by 4 bases and J by 1 base, with 7 bases between. The CDR3 DNA reads as TGTGCCAGCAGTGGGGGACTTAACTATGGCTACACCTTC. This gives the protein CASSGGLNYGYTF.